This entry lists 20 T cell receptor beta chains sequenced from one sample in a study of blood T cell repertoires in COVID-19. Method: immunoSEQ multiplex PCR; TCRdb's copy keeps in-frame clones and lacks some. Altogether fewer than 85,000 clones are present, over 65% being singletons, with the ten largest covering just over 2.5%. The specimen was peripheral blood. The receptors stem from a human donor with acute or convalescent COVID-19. The donor label of this sample is uncertain.

V usage is TRBV5-1 and J usage is TRBJ1-1, with a tentative D call TRBD1 (6 bases). Germline CDR1 reads SGHRS; CDR2 reads YFSETQ. This CDR3 comprises 15 residues. Trimming pared 4 bases from V and 1 base from J, leaving 14 bases between. CDR3 coding DNA: TGCGCCAGCAGCCACGAACAGGGTCGGAACACTGAAGCTTTCTTT. Translated, it gives CASSHEQGRNTEAFF.

The chain employs TRBV2 and TRBJ2-3; TRBD1 is a possible D gene (5 bases). The CDR3 is 14 residues long. Trimming left V 5 bases short and J 2 bases short, with 11 bases between. CDR1 is SNHLY, CDR2 FYNNEI, per germline. The CDR3 here is CASSLDTHTDTQYF. DNA of the CDR3: TGTGCCAGCAGTTTGGACACCCACACAGATACGCAGTATTTT.

V and J are TRBV2 and TRBJ2-2; D remains unclear. The germline V gene has CDR1 SNHLY and CDR2 FYNNEI. Trimming left V 4 bases short and J 1 base short, with 4 bases between. The CDR3 has 13 residues. CDR3 nucleotides: TGTGCCAGCAGTGCCTTGAACACCGGGGAGCTGTTTTTT. Translating gives CASSALNTGELFF.

The V gene is TRBV6-1, the J gene TRBJ2-7; maybe TRBD2 (6 bases). Looked up from germline, CDR1 is MNHNS and CDR2 is SASEGT. The CDR3 has 14 amino acids. Trimming left V 3 bases short and J 0 bases short, with 9 bases between. CDR3 sequence reads: CASSDRGGSYEQYF. CDR3 coding DNA: TGTGCCAGCAGTGATAGGGGAGGCTCCTACGAGCAGTACTTC.

V usage is TRBV11-2 and J usage is TRBJ2-1; 9 bases match TRBD2. Trimming took 3 bases from V and 3 from J; bases not matched to a gene: 12. The germline V gene encodes CDR1 SGHAT and CDR2 FQNNGV. CDR3 length: 18 residues. CDR3 nucleotide sequence: TGTGCCAGCAGCTTTGCTAGCGGGGCCGAACGACGCTACAATGAGCAGTTCTTC. Translating it yields CASSFASGAERRYNEQFF.

The gene calls are TRBV28 and TRBJ1-2; D unclear. Between the trimmed V and J ends, which lost 7 bases and 0 bases, there was a span of 3 bases. CDR1 MDHEN and CDR2 SYDVKM come from the germline V gene. The CDR3 is 11 residues long. Here the CDR3 reads CASTSNYGYTF. Written as DNA, the CDR3 is TGTGCCAGCACCTCTAACTATGGCTACACCTTC.

This clone turned up a few times. The CDR3 DNA reads TGTGCCAGTAAACCGGGACAGGGAGGCGGTCAGCCCCAGCATTTT. It yields the protein CASKPGQGGGQPQHF. The gene calls are TRBV19 and TRBJ1-5; 9 nucleotides align to TRBD1. Germline CDR1 and CDR2: LNHDA and SQIVND (reference sequence). V was clipped by 7 bases and J by 6 bases; unmatched bases: 10. The CDR3 spans 15 residues.

This chain connects TRBV4-3 to TRBJ2-7, with 7 bases lining up with TRBD1. The CDR3 loop spans 16 amino acids. The V and J ends lost 1 base and 0 bases, in that order; junction bases with no gene match: 6. CDR1 and CDR2 from the germline V gene are LGHNA and YSLEER. As DNA, the CDR3 is TGCGCCAGCAGCCAAGGTCGGGCAGGGGGCTCCTACGAGCAGTACTTC. Translated: CASSQGRAGGSYEQYF.

The chain joins TRBV5-8 to TRBJ2-7, with D perhaps matching TRBD1 (5 bases). The germline V gene encodes CDR1 SGHTS and CDR2 YDEGEE. Trimming pared 4 bases from V and 0 bases from J, leaving 14 bases between. This CDR3 region has 15 residues. The CDR3 nucleotides read TGTGCCAGCAGCCCGAAGGGGCTTTACTCCTACGAGCAGTACGTC. Its protein is CASSPKGLYSYEQYV.

The chain combines TRBV21-1 with TRBJ2-5; TRBD2 is the table's D call and was not checked against the DNA. TRBV21-1 corresponds to a pseudogene. The CDR3 is 15 amino acids. CDR3 amino acids: CASSKGRETQETQYF. In DNA, the CDR3 is TGTGCCAGCAGCAAAGGGAGGGAAACCCAAGAGACCCAGTACTTC.

The chain is built from TRBV7-2 and TRBJ2-3; D is possibly TRBD1 (6 bases). The V gene lost 1 base and the J gene lost 1 base, with 6 bases spanning the gap. This CDR3 is built from 14 residues. The V gene's germline CDR1 is SGHTA and CDR2 FQGNSA. In nucleotides, the CDR3 is TGTGCCAGCAGCTTAGGGGGGCGCACAGATACGCAGTATTTT. Translating gives CASSLGGRTDTQYF.

This chain connects TRBV2 to TRBJ2-1; 10 bases match TRBD2. Germline V gene lookup returns CDR1 SNHLY and CDR2 FYNNEI. Trimming cost V 7 bases and J 4 bases; bases outside gene matches: 4. The CDR3 is 14 amino acids. As DNA, the CDR3 is TGTGCCAGCAATAGCGGGAGGATATACAATGAGCAGTTCTTC. Amino acids: CASNSGRIYNEQFF.

V gene TRBV2 combines with J gene TRBJ2-7, with D unresolved. Germline V gene lookup returns CDR1 SNHLY and CDR2 FYNNEI. V lost 8 bases, J lost 0 bases, and 17 bases lay in between. CDR3 length: 15 amino acids. In nucleotides, the CDR3 is TGTGCCAGCCGTCCCGGCGGTAACCGCTCCTACGAGCAGTACTTC. Translation gives CASRPGGNRSYEQYF.

The chain combines TRBV6-2 or TRBV6-3 with TRBJ2-7, with 7 bases identical to TRBD2. The V gene's germline CDR1 is MNHEY and CDR2 SVGEGT. V trimming: 4 bases; J trimming: 4 bases; junction bases outside the gene matches: 16. The CDR3 length is 17 residues. The CDR3 nucleotides are TGTGCCAGCAGTTCCTCTACCCTCCCAGTCGGGGGGTACGAGCAGTACTTC. Translated, it gives CASSSSTLPVGGYEQYF.

The CDR3 spells CASSQQPRAGDEQYF. The CDR3 coding sequence is TGCGCCAGCAGCCAACAACCGCGGGCGGGAGACGAGCAGTACTTC. The chain uses TRBV4-3 and TRBJ2-7, with TRBD2 matching 7 bases. V trimming: 2 bases; J trimming: 5 bases; junction bases outside the gene matches: 9. CDR1 and CDR2 (germline): LGHNA, YSLEER. CDR3 length: 15 amino acids.

This rearrangement joins TRBV19 to TRBJ2-1, with 13 positions matching TRBD2. The CDR3 is made up of 18 amino acids. The ends lost 2 bases at V and 0 bases at J; junction bases unmatched: 4. Germline V gene data show CDR1 as LNHDA and CDR2 as SQIVND (reference sequence). CDR3 protein: CASSIRGTSGISYNEQFF. CDR3 DNA: TGTGCCAGTAGTATAAGAGGGACTAGCGGGATCTCCTACAATGAGCAGTTCTTC.

This clone qualifies as medium-sized. The chain has TRBV9 and TRBJ2-3, with a possible D match to TRBD2 (6 bases). Per germline, CDR1 SGDLS and CDR2 YYNGEE. Trimming stripped 1 base from V and 3 bases from J, with 18 bases between. The CDR3 has 17 residues. CDR3 loop: CASSVYGGRGKTDTQYF. The CDR3 coding sequence is TGTGCCAGCAGCGTATACGGGGGACGGGGGAAGACAGATACGCAGTATTTT.

The gene calls are TRBV15 and TRBJ2-3, with D possibly matching TRBD1 (5 bases). Germline loops: CDR1 LNHNV, CDR2 YYDKDF (reference sequence). V was cut by 4 bases and J by 3 bases, with 14 bases left in between. The CDR3 is 15 amino acids. The CDR3 protein is CATSKRTFGTDTQYF. CDR3 in DNA: TGTGCCACCAGCAAACGGACATTCGGGACAGATACGCAGTATTTT.

This rearrangement joins TRBV10-2 to TRBJ2-3; D gene uncertain. Looked up from germline, CDR1 is WSHSY and CDR2 is SAAADI. This CDR3 has 14 residues. The V and J ends lost 5 bases and 0 bases respectively, with 9 bases between them. The CDR3 sequence: CASSPAGSTDTQYF. In DNA form, the CDR3 reads TGCGCCAGCAGTCCGGCAGGTAGCACAGATACGCAGTATTTT.

This clone has more than one count but fewer than ten. This chain joins TRBV19 and TRBJ1-6, with TRBD1 matching 9 bases. The germline V gene has CDR1 LNHDA and CDR2 SQIVND (reference sequence). CDR3 size: 16 residues. With V trimmed by 3 bases and J by 9 bases, 9 bases remained unmatched. This CDR3 reads CASSMAGGTGISPLHF. CDR3 nucleotide sequence: TGTGCCAGTAGTATGGCAGGGGGGACAGGGATTTCACCCCTCCACTTT.